Following are 2 T cell receptor beta chains from one sample sequenced in a study of blood T cell repertoires in COVID-19. The protocol was immunoSEQ multiplex PCR, while the TCRdb copy is restricted to in-frame clones and leaves out a portion. Among approximately 480,000 clones listed, nearly 90% were seen once. Specimen: peripheral blood. Receptor source: a man between 18 and 35 years old with COVID-19, enrolled during active disease.

This chain joins TRBV10-1 and TRBJ2-3; possible D gene TRBD2, 6 bases. The ends were cut back, 0 bases at V and 3 bases at J, with 10 bases in the middle. In germline, CDR1 is WNHNN, CDR2 SYGVQD (reference sequence). The CDR3 runs 15 residues. CDR3 sequence reads: CASSESGGVTDTQYF. CDR3 coding DNA: TGCGCCAGCAGTGAGTCCGGCGGGGTGACAGATACGCAGTATTTT.

This chain connects TRBV3-1 (or the pseudogene TRBV3-2) to TRBJ2-5; a possible D gene is TRBD2 (5 bases). Germline V lookup: CDR1 LGHDT, CDR2 YNNKEL (reference sequence). The V and J ends lost 1 base and 3 bases respectively, with 9 bases between them. There are 14 residues in the CDR3. This chain's CDR3 is CASSQVLAEETQYF. As DNA, the CDR3 is TGTGCCAGCAGCCAAGTCCTAGCCGAAGAGACCCAGTACTTC.